Listed below are T cell receptor beta chains from one sample, sequenced in a study of T cell responses to AZD1222 COVID-19 vaccine. Libraries were prepared by immunoSEQ multiplex PCR; TCRdb keeps only in-frame clonotypes and omits some of them. Of some 120,000 clones listed, roughly 90% are singletons. Sequencing was performed on peripheral blood, taken on day 0 of AZD1222 vaccination. These receptors were obtained from an adult in good health. Both conserved end residues are part of each CDR3. Each record gives: CDR3 DNA, CDR3 protein, D gene, J gene, clone size, V gene. The D gene is left open where the match is weak. Expanded clones are given a class, and other clones once, few, many or no size at all.

DNA: TGTGCCAGCAGGGAAATGGGGCGGGGGGCTTTGGACTTC
CDR3: CASREMGRGALDF
D: TRBD2
J: TRBJ2-7
size: NA
V: TRBV5-5

DNA: TGTGCCACCAGAAAGGGGGGCGGAGAGACCCAGTACTTC
CDR3: CATRKGGGETQYF
D: NA
J: TRBJ2-5
size: once
V: TRBV24-1

DNA: TGTGCCAGCAGCTTGTTACGAACAGGGAGAGGGGCCAACGTCCTGACTTTC
CDR3: CASSLLRTGRGANVLTF
D: NA
J: TRBJ2-6
size: NA
V: TRBV5-4

DNA: TGTGCCAGCAGCCCCAGGACACAACTCGTTTGGTATGGCTACACCTTC
CDR3: CASSPRTQLVWYGYTF
D: NA
J: TRBJ1-2
size: many
V: TRBV4-2

DNA: TGTGCCAGCAGCCCCTCCAGACTAGCGGGGATTGAGACCCAGTACTTC
CDR3: CASSPSRLAGIETQYF
D: TRBD2
J: TRBJ2-5
size: NA
V: TRBV5-6

DNA: TGTGCCAGCAGTTTAGCGCCCCCCTACGAGCAGTACTTC
CDR3: CASSLAPPYEQYF
D: NA
J: TRBJ2-7
size: NA
V: TRBV12-3/TRBV12-4

DNA: TGTGCCAGCTCAGCTCCCGGGGGGAGCTCTGGAAACACCATATATTTT
CDR3: CASSAPGGSSGNTIYF
D: NA
J: TRBJ1-3
size: NA
V: TRBV18

DNA: TGTGCCAGCAGTTTACCCAACAGGGGAGCTGGAAACACCATATATTTT
CDR3: CASSLPNRGAGNTIYF
D: TRBD1
J: TRBJ1-3
size: NA
V: TRBV27

DNA: TGTGCCAGCAATCGGAGGGCTAACTATGGCTACACCTTC
CDR3: CASNRRANYGYTF
D: NA
J: TRBJ1-2
size: NA
V: TRBV12-3/TRBV12-4

DNA: TGTGCCACCAGCAGGACAGGGAACACTGAAGCTTTCTTT
CDR3: CATSRTGNTEAFF
D: NA
J: TRBJ1-1
size: NA
V: TRBV15

DNA: TGTGCCAGCTCACCAAGTGCGGTAGGGAACACTGAAGCTTTCTTT
CDR3: CASSPSAVGNTEAFF
D: NA
J: TRBJ1-1
size: NA
V: TRBV18

DNA: TGTGCCAGCAGCCAAGCGGACACCGGGGAGCTGTTTTTT
CDR3: CASSQADTGELFF
D: NA
J: TRBJ2-2
size: NA
V: TRBV14

DNA: TGTGCCATCAGTGGGGGTCCTGGGGCCAACGTCCTGACTTTC
CDR3: CAISGGPGANVLTF
D: NA
J: TRBJ2-6
size: NA
V: TRBV10-3

DNA: TGTGCCAGCAGCGTAGGGCTGGGGGCTAAGCAGTTCTTC
CDR3: CASSVGLGAKQFF
D: NA
J: TRBJ2-1
size: few
V: TRBV9

DNA: TGTGCCAGCAGCGTAAGACAGGGTGGGGAAAATACGCAGTATTTT
CDR3: CASSVRQGGENTQYF
D: TRBD1
J: TRBJ2-3
size: NA
V: TRBV9

DNA: TGTGCCAGCAGTGGTAAACTGGGACCCCGGAGGAACTATGGCTACACCTTC
CDR3: CASSGKLGPRRNYGYTF
D: NA
J: TRBJ1-2
size: NA
V: TRBV6-1

DNA: TGTGCCACCAGCAGAGATCGGGTGGGTCCGCCCCAGCATTTT
CDR3: CATSRDRVGPPQHF
D: NA
J: TRBJ1-5
size: NA
V: TRBV15

DNA: TGTGCCATCAGAACGACAGGGGAGGGTAATTCACCCCTCCACTTT
CDR3: CAIRTTGEGNSPLHF
D: TRBD1
J: TRBJ1-6
size: NA
V: TRBV10-3

DNA: TGCAGCGCCACTAAGACAGGGCCCGGCTACACCTTC
CDR3: CSATKTGPGYTF
D: TRBD1
J: TRBJ1-2
size: NA
V: TRBV29-1

DNA: TGTGCCAGCAGTTTGGGGGACAGGGGCCCCCTGGGAGCTTTCTTT
CDR3: CASSLGDRGPLGAFF
D: TRBD1
J: TRBJ1-1
size: NA
V: TRBV28

DNA: TGTGCCAGTAGTAACAGGGGAGGGGGGAATGAGCAGTTCTTC
CDR3: CASSNRGGGNEQFF
D: NA
J: TRBJ2-1
size: NA
V: TRBV19

DNA: TGTGCCACCAGCAGAGTAATGGGGACCCAGCATTTT
CDR3: CATSRVMGTQHF
D: NA
J: TRBJ1-5
size: NA
V: TRBV15

DNA: TGTGCCAGCAGTGTTTCCCTTGGGGGCGAGCAGTACTTC
CDR3: CASSVSLGGEQYF
D: NA
J: TRBJ2-7
size: few
V: TRBV2

DNA: TGTGCCAGCAGCCCTAGAGGGGCAGGTCGTGCCACTGAAGCTTTCTTT
CDR3: CASSPRGAGRATEAFF
D: NA
J: TRBJ1-1
size: NA
V: TRBV9

DNA: TGTGCCAGCAGCCTCGGTCAGCGGGCGACTGAAGCTTTCTTT
CDR3: CASSLGQRATEAFF
D: NA
J: TRBJ1-1
size: NA
V: TRBV3-1/TRBV3-2

DNA: TGTGCCAGCAGCCAACAGGGGGCCCTGGCCACTGAAGCTTTCTTT
CDR3: CASSQQGALATEAFF
D: TRBD1
J: TRBJ1-1
size: once
V: TRBV14

DNA: TGTGCCAGCAGCTTACCGGGGGAGTTCTATAATTCACCCCTCCACTTT
CDR3: CASSLPGEFYNSPLHF
D: NA
J: TRBJ1-6
size: NA
V: TRBV7-9

DNA: TGTGCCACGGAGGGCGGCGGCAACTCCTACGAGCAGTACTTC
CDR3: CATEGGGNSYEQYF
D: NA
J: TRBJ2-7
size: once
V: TRBV28

DNA: TGTGCCAGCAGCCAGGGACAGGGATACACTGAAGCTTTCTTT
CDR3: CASSQGQGYTEAFF
D: TRBD1
J: TRBJ1-1
size: NA
V: TRBV3-1/TRBV3-2

DNA: TGTGCCAGCAGCTTAGCGGGGACAGGGCAAGAGACCCAGTACTTC
CDR3: CASSLAGTGQETQYF
D: TRBD1
J: TRBJ2-5
size: NA
V: TRBV7-2

DNA: TGTGCCACCAGTGATGGGGACGGTACTGGAAACACCATATATTTT
CDR3: CATSDGDGTGNTIYF
D: NA
J: TRBJ1-3
size: NA
V: TRBV24-1

DNA: TGCGCCAGCAGCCCCTCCCGGGGGGGTCAACCGGATACGCAGTATTTT
CDR3: CASSPSRGGQPDTQYF
D: TRBD2
J: TRBJ2-3
size: NA
V: TRBV5-1

DNA: TGTGCCAGCAGCCATAAAAGGGGGCAGGGCCCCTATGGCTACACCTTC
CDR3: CASSHKRGQGPYGYTF
D: TRBD1
J: TRBJ1-2
size: NA
V: TRBV11-1

DNA: TGTGCCAGCAGTTACAGTGTAGGGTTTGGCTACACCTTC
CDR3: CASSYSVGFGYTF
D: NA
J: TRBJ1-2
size: NA
V: TRBV6-5

DNA: TGTGCCAGCAGCCTAGGGGGCGGGTACGAGCAGTACTTC
CDR3: CASSLGGGYEQYF
D: TRBD1
J: TRBJ2-7
size: once
V: TRBV6-5

DNA: TGTGCCAGCAGCTTACCCGGACATTCTGGGGCCAACGTCCTGACTTTC
CDR3: CASSLPGHSGANVLTF
D: NA
J: TRBJ2-6
size: NA
V: TRBV5-8

DNA: TGTGCCTGGAGTGTACGGAGCGGGGGGTTCCGGGATACGCAGTATTTT
CDR3: CAWSVRSGGFRDTQYF
D: TRBD2
J: TRBJ2-3
size: NA
V: TRBV30

DNA: TGCGCCAGCAGCCTAGGGGGAGGGATAGGGACAGATACGCAGTATTTT
CDR3: CASSLGGGIGTDTQYF
D: NA
J: TRBJ2-3
size: NA
V: TRBV5-1

DNA: TGTGCCAGCAGCTCCGGACAGGGAGTATTTGGGTCCTATAATTCACCCCTCCACTTT
CDR3: CASSSGQGVFGSYNSPLHF
D: TRBD1
J: TRBJ1-6
size: NA
V: TRBV7-6

DNA: TGTGCCAGCAGCCGCTCTGGTGGGGAAGCTGAAGCTTTCTTT
CDR3: CASSRSGGEAEAFF
D: NA
J: TRBJ1-1
size: NA
V: TRBV3-1/TRBV3-2

DNA: TGTGCCAGCAGTTTTCTCGCAATTGCTGGCTACACCTTC
CDR3: CASSFLAIAGYTF
D: NA
J: TRBJ1-2
size: NA
V: TRBV12-3/TRBV12-4

DNA: TGTGCCAGCACCCTGGGACAAAGGAACACTGAAGCTTTCTTT
CDR3: CASTLGQRNTEAFF
D: NA
J: TRBJ1-1
size: NA
V: TRBV9

DNA: TGCGCCAGCAGCTTGGTGGGCGGGGGCCCGGAAGCTTTCTTT
CDR3: CASSLVGGGPEAFF
D: NA
J: TRBJ1-1
size: once
V: TRBV5-1

DNA: TGTGCCAGCAGCGTCCAAGGATTTAATGAAAAACTGTTTTTT
CDR3: CASSVQGFNEKLFF
D: NA
J: TRBJ1-4
size: once
V: TRBV5-4

DNA: TGTGCCTGGAGTGTACAGAACAATCAGCCCCAGCATTTT
CDR3: CAWSVQNNQPQHF
D: NA
J: TRBJ1-5
size: few
V: TRBV30

DNA: TGTGCCTGGAGTGCAACCTCGAGGGCTTTCTTT
CDR3: CAWSATSRAFF
D: NA
J: TRBJ1-1
size: NA
V: TRBV30

DNA: TGTGCCAGCAGTTTCCCAGGGACAGGGGCGAGGGCCTATGGCTACACCTTC
CDR3: CASSFPGTGARAYGYTF
D: TRBD1
J: TRBJ1-2
size: few
V: TRBV28

DNA: TGCGCCAGCAGCCAAGGGGGACGGGGGGGATATTGGAATTCACCCCTCCACTTT
CDR3: CASSQGGRGGYWNSPLHF
D: NA
J: TRBJ1-6
size: NA
V: TRBV4-1